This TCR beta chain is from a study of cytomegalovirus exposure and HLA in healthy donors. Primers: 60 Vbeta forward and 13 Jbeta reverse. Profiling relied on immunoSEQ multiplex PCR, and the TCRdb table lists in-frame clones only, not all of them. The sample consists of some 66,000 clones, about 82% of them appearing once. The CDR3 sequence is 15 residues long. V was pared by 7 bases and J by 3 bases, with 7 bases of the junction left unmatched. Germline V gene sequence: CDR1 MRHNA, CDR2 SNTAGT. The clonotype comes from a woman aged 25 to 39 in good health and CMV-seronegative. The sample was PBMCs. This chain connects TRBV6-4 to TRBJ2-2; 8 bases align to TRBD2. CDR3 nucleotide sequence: TGTGCCAGCACCCAGACGGGGGGGGACACCGGGGAGCTGTTTTTT. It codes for CASTQTGGDTGELFF.